This T cell receptor beta chain was profiled in a study of neoadjuvant anti-PD-1 for oral cavity cancer. Study-wide results and caveats: Larger post-treatment preexisting tumor clones tracked with greater tumor shrinkage.

In its sample, this clone was seen a few times. As yet, its antigen is unknown. Survey sequencing of tumors mostly used 4.5 to 6 ug DNA, two replicates. Sequenced by immunoSEQ multiplex PCR; TCRdb stores in-frame clones only, minus some. Of around 5,300 clones listed, roughly 54% are singletons. Time point defined: after neoadjuvant nivolumab, at surgical resection. Patients had newly diagnosed, untreated stage II-IVA oral cavity squamous cell carcinoma. Patients had HPV-negative, locally advanced oral cavity squamous cell carcinoma. The starting material was tumor tissue, obtained after nivolumab (anti-PD-1) treatment. The receptor was isolated from a person aged 35-79 years with oral cavity squamous cell carcinoma.

The CDR3 DNA sequence: TGTGCCAGCAGCCCAACCTCTTTGAACACTGAAGCTTTCTTT. Translating it yields CASSPTSLNTEAFF. The chain recombines TRBV2 with TRBJ1-1; no definite D call. Germline V gene data show CDR1 as SNHLY and CDR2 as FYNNEI. The CDR3 is 14 amino acids. V shed 6 bases and J shed 0 bases, with 11 bases lying between them. Full variable domain (outside the CDR3, taken from reference TRBV2 and TRBJ1-1): EPEVTQTPSHQVTQMGQEVILRCVPISNHLYFYWYRQILGQKVEFLVSFYNNEISEKSEIFDDQFSVERPDGSNFTLKIRSTKLEDSAMYFCASSPTSLNTEAFFGQGTRLTVV.